This T cell receptor (beta chain) was sequenced during a study of blood T cell repertoires in COVID-19. Clones were sequenced by immunoSEQ multiplex PCR, and TCRdb holds only the in-frame ones, with some missing. The sample lists 150,000 to 200,000 clones, roughly 84% occurring once. Trimming removed 1 base from V and 5 bases from J, with 6 bases in between. This CDR3 has 12 amino acids. Germline CDR1 is SGHRS and CDR2 is YFSETQ. This clone was picked up a small number of times. What was sequenced was peripheral blood. The gene calls are TRBV5-1 and TRBJ1-1; the D is unclear. The sequence came from a woman older than 75 with active or convalescent COVID-19. Here the CDR3 DNA reads TGCGCCAGCAGCTTGCCAGCGACTGAAGCTTTCTTT. This translates into CASSLPATEAFF.